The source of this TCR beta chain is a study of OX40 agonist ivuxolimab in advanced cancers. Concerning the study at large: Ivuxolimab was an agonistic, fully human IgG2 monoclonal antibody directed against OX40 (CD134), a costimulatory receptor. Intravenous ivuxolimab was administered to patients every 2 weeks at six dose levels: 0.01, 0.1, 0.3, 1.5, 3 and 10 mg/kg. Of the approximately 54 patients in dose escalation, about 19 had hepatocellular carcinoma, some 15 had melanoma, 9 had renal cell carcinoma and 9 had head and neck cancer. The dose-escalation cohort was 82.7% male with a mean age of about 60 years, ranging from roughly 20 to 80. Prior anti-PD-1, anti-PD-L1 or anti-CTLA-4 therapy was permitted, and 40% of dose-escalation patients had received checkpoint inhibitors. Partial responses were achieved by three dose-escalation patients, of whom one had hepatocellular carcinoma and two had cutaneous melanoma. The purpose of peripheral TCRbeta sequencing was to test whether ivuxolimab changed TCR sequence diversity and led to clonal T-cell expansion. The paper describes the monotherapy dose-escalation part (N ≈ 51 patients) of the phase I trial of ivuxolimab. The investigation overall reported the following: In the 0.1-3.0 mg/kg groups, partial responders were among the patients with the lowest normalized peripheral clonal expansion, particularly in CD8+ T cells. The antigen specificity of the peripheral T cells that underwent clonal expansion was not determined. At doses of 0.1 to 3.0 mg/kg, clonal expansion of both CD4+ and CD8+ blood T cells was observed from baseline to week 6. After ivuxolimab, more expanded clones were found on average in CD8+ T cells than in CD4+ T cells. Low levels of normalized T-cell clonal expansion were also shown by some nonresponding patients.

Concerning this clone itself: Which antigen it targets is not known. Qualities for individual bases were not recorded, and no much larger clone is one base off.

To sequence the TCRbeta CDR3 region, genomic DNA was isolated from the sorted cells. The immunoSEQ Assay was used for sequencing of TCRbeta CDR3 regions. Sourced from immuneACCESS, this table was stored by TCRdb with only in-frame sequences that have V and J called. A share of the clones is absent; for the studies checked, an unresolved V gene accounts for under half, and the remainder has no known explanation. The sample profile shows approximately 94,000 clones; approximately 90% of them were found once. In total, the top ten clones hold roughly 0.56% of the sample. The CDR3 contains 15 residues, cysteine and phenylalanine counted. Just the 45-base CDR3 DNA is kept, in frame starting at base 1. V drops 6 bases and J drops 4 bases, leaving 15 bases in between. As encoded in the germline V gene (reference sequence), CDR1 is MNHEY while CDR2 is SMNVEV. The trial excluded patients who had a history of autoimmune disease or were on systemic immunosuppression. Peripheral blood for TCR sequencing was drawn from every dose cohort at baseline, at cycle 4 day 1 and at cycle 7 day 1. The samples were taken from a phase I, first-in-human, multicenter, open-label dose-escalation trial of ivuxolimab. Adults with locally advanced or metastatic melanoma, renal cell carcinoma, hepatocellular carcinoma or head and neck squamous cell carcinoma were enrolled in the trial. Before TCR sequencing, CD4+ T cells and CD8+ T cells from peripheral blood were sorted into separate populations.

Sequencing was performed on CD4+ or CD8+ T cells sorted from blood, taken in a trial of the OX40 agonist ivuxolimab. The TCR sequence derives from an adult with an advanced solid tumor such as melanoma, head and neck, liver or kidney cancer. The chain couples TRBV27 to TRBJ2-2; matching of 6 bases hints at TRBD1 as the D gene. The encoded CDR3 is CASRKSLGGTGELFF. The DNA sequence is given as TGTGCCAGCAGAAAGTCCCTAGGGGGCACCGGGGAGCTGTTTTTT.